Each of the 5 T cell receptor beta chains below was sequenced from the same sample in a study of spatial heterogeneity in lung cancer. The sample's time point: sample taken at primary tumor resection. MiXCR was run by TCRdb on the 5' RACE reads, yielding one entry per CDR3 protein. The sample includes tens of thousands of distinct CDR3 sequences, about an eighth of them seen just once. Sample: PBMCs, taken at surgery. All receptors derive from a male donor with early-stage non-small cell lung cancer.

This clonotype was detected a few times. V and J are TRBV3-1 and TRBJ1-5, with D possibly matching TRBD1 (6 bases). CDR3 length: 15 amino acids. V lost 1 base, J lost 2 bases, and 9 bases lay in between. The germline CDR1 and CDR2 sequences are LGHDT and YNNKEL (reference sequence). Written as DNA, the CDR3 is TGTGCCAGCAGCCAAGGACAGGTAGGCAATCAGCCCCAGCATTTT. It translates to CASSQGQVGNQPQHF.

This clonotype was counted ten times or more. The chain employs TRBV29-1 and TRBJ2-5; D possibly corresponds to TRBD2 (5 bases). Germline V gives CDR1 SQVTM, CDR2 ANQGSEA. This CDR3 is built from 12 residues. Trimming took off 7 bases at V and 2 bases at J, with 11 bases between the two ends. CDR3 bases: TGCAGCGCCATCCCGGGGCAAGAGACCCAGTACTTC. This sequence encodes CSAIPGQETQYF.

This clonotype was seen more than once but under ten times. CDR3: CASSPSHGTEAFF. DNA for the CDR3: TGCGCCAGCAGCCCTTCTCATGGGACTGAAGCTTTCTTT. The genes are TRBV5-1 and TRBJ1-1; D uncertain. CDR1 and CDR2 (germline): SGHRS, YFSETQ. V lost 4 bases and J 5 bases, leaving 12 bases between the germline ends. The CDR3 runs 13 residues.

This clonotype appeared a few times. The V and J genes are TRBV6-2 or TRBV6-3 and TRBJ2-1, with D uncertain. This CDR3 is built from 12 residues. CDR1 is MNHEY, CDR2 SVGEGT, per germline. V lost 0 bases and J 14 bases, leaving 11 bases between the germline ends. The chain's CDR3 is CASSYSSVHEFF. For the CDR3, the DNA is TGTGCCAGCAGTTACTCTAGTGTACACGAGTTCTTC.

To note about this clonotype: This could be a read error, since a much larger clone is one nucleotide away. The rearrangement joins TRBV4-3 to TRBJ1-1; D uncertain. The CDR3 spans 16 residues. Germline values: CDR1 LGHNA, CDR2 YSLEER. V was shortened by 0 bases and J by 1 base, with 12 bases between the two germline ends. CDR3 protein: CASSQDSWSRNTEAFF. DNA for the CDR3: TGCGCCAGCAGCCAAGATAGCTGGAGCAGGAACACTGAAGCTTTCTTT.